This entry is about one T cell receptor (beta chain). Its recognized antigen is unknown. Base qualities are missing; no much larger clone stands one base away. This sample was included in a study of blood T cell repertoires in COVID-19 (dated by TCRdb to 2020 to 2022). Notes on the research overall: Samples covering the acute and convalescent phases of COVID-19 were provided by collaborators in the United States, Italy and Spain. The prospective study material was composed of cDNA or gDNA derived from T cells, B-cell-depleted T cells, or PBMCs. The dataset comprised deeply sampled blood TCRbeta repertoires from subjects exposed to, actively infected with, or recovered from COVID-19. A freely available public database, intended as a resource for researchers studying the immune response to SARS-CoV-2, is where the repertoires were released. Samples came from the ongoing ImmuneRACE study (first 160 participants) plus 1,254 subjects from 6 global collaborators. Sample metadata almost always included a de-identified subject ID, COVID-19 status, age in years and sex. Where available, HLA class I and class II types were taken from metadata supplied by the sample provider and were not determined by assay-based typing. Summary of the overall study and its limitations: The quantity of clinical and demographic metadata differed by source and by participant and was supplied without curation.

From its cysteine to its phenylalanine, the CDR3 spans 16 amino acids. Just the 48-base CDR3 DNA is kept, in frame starting at base 1. Unmatched junction bases come to 11, with V trimmed by 6 bases and J by 2 bases. According to the germline V gene (reference sequence), CDR1 reads MNHNY and CDR2 reads SVGAGI. One collaborating source in Seattle enrolled patients during active infection and followed them longitudinally through the course of disease. The collaborating institutions used their own protocols to collect whole blood in K2EDTA tubes. For TCRbeta analysis, collaborator samples were shipped as frozen whole blood, as isolated PBMCs, or as DNA extracted from either sample type. TCRbeta CDR3 regions were amplified from genomic DNA using the immunoSEQ Assay, a bias-controlled multiplex PCR. Processing in the source paper ran as follows. Nucleated cell counts per sample were estimated from amplification of reference gene primers within the assay. To quantify the absolute abundance of each unique TCRbeta CDR3 rearrangement, sequence reads were collapsed and filtered. For each sample, productive Simpson clonality was calculated as the square root of Simpson's diversity index over productive rearrangements. TCRdb stores this immuneACCESS table with in-frame sequences only. Part of the clones is absent; in the studies checked, under half of the shortfall reflects unresolved V genes, and no reason is known for the rest. The V and J calls and clone size were taken over from that table, and D and trimming were inferred from the DNA. For this sample there are about 160,000 clones; about 90% appear just once. 4.5% to 5% of the sample is held by the ten biggest clonotypes.

Sequencing input: peripheral blood. This clonotype was sampled from a man in his thirties or forties with COVID-19, enrolled during active disease. The chain is encoded by TRBV6-6 joined to TRBJ2-3, and TRBD1 matches 7 of the central bases. The nucleotide sequence is TGTGCCAGCAGATCGATCCGGGACAGAGTCACAGATACGCAGTATTTT. Its protein is CASRSIRDRVTDTQYF.